This T cell receptor beta chain appears in the sequencing data of a study of cytomegalovirus exposure and HLA in healthy donors. Study-wide results and limits: The classifier was said to identify cytomegalovirus status with high specificity and sensitivity. There were several of the most significant clusters that appeared linked to common viral pathogens in a later analysis.

Unmatched junction bases numbered 3, after V lost 3 bases and J lost 3 bases. Per the germline V gene, CDR1 is LGHNT and CDR2 is FRNRAP. This CDR3 region has 15 residues. To note about this clone: Its specificity is not known.

The PCR made use of 60 Vbeta and 13 Jbeta primers. Method: immunoSEQ multiplex PCR; TCRdb's copy keeps in-frame clones and lacks some. This sample yields some 140,000 clones, of which over 60% are seen a single time; 1% to 1.5% belongs to the top ten. The sequenced sample was PBMCs. This TCR derives from a male donor in good health and CMV-seropositive. V is TRBV12-5 and J is TRBJ1-5, with TRBD1 matching over 9 bases. The CDR3 region is CASGFGTGLNQPQHF. As DNA, the CDR3 is TGTGCTAGTGGTTTCGGGACAGGGCTCAATCAGCCCCAGCATTTT.